This TCR beta chain is from a study of T cell responses to AZD1222 COVID-19 vaccine. The repertoire was sequenced with immunoSEQ multiplex PCR; TCRdb's copy has only in-frame clones and lacks some. The sample holds approximately 70,000 clones, roughly 84% seen once. V lost 4 bases and J lost 2, with 14 bases in between. The CDR3 is 15 residues long. Germline V gene sequence: CDR1 SGHDN, CDR2 FVKESK. About this clone: The antigen remains unidentified.

Overall study findings and caveats: In a largely white British group with more females than males, clonal diversity was possibly underestimated. Across spike, vaccine-associated CD4 TCRs were found, dominant at 160-218 and 743-854. The peak T cell response came first, and repertoires were sampled only after it. Reports indicate that nearly half of spike-specific TCRs are directed at unmutated variant regions.

The chain recombines TRBV14 with TRBJ1-2; D is ambiguous. The sequence derives from an adult in good health. The sequences come from peripheral blood, collected on day 0 of AZD1222 vaccination. CDR3 sequence (DNA): TGTGCCAGCAGCCCCCACAGAAGTAAGAACTATGGCTACACCTTC. Its protein is CASSPHRSKNYGYTF.